Given below is one TCR beta chain in context. The data were produced by immunoSEQ multiplex PCR, yet TCRdb's version contains in-frame clones alone and is incomplete. The table lists about 320,000 clones, around 90% of them singletons. Treatment meaning: roughly 20 received Ad26.COV2.S at low or high dose, single or two shots; five or six received placebo; per-sample allocation not given. Collection of samples fell on day 63 after the first vaccine or placebo injection. The data were taken from a study of Ad26.COV2.S vaccination and SARS-CoV-2 variants. The specimen comprised peripheral blood, sampled in a trial of Ad26.COV2.S vaccine versus placebo. The sequence came from a person between 18 and 59 years old who received the Ad26.COV2.S COVID-19 vaccine or a placebo.

CDR3 nucleotides: TGTGCCAGCAGCCAATTTTCCTACGAGCAGTACTTC. It codes for CASSQFSYEQYF. This rearrangement joins TRBV3-1 (or the pseudogene TRBV3-2) to TRBJ2-7; D unclear. The CDR3 is made up of 12 amino acids. The V gene's germline CDR1 is LGHDT and CDR2 YNNKEL (reference sequence). V was cut by 2 bases and J by 1 base, with 3 bases left in between.